This T cell receptor (beta chain) was captured in a study of T cells in localized non-small cell lung cancer. Regarding this clone: Its antigen is undetermined.

CDR3 length: 17 amino acids. The V gene end was trimmed by 7 bases and the J gene end by 4 bases; junction bases not matched to a gene: 14. Germline V gene sequence: CDR1 MNHEY, CDR2 SMNVEV (reference sequence). Whole-study findings and limits: A median of around 60 clones ranked among the top 100 in tumor appeared in adjacent lung. Because only a single region of the tumor was sequenced, heterogeneity remains possible. Blood T cell density predicted longer survival; adjacent-lung clonality, shorter.

Assay used: immunoSEQ multiplex PCR; TCRdb lists only in-frame clones, some missing. The table includes some 8,200 clones, roughly three fifths detected once. The origin of this receptor is a male donor aged 60 or older with stage I squamous cell lung carcinoma. The chain employs TRBV27 and TRBJ2-1, with 9 bases that match TRBD2. The source material was lymph node tissue, sampled before any cancer treatment. The CDR3 DNA follows: TGTGCCAGCACCCCCCTTGTAGCGGGAGAGAATTACAATGAGCAGTTCTTC. Its translation is CASTPLVAGENYNEQFF.